This T cell receptor (beta chain) was captured by sequencing in a study of blood T cell repertoires in COVID-19. Study summary: From T cells, B-cell-depleted T cells, or PBMCs came the material, which was cDNA or gDNA.

Germline CDR1 reads LNHDA; CDR2 reads SQIVND (reference sequence). This CDR3 has 13 residues. The V end lost 6 bases, the J end lost 9 bases, and 15 bases lay between the germline ends. Per the study methods: For nucleated cells, counts were estimated from reference gene primer amplification. Libraries were prepared by immunoSEQ multiplex PCR; TCRdb keeps only in-frame clonotypes and omits some of them. The V and J calls and clone size come from that table; D and trimming were worked out from the DNA. The table shows fewer than 350,000 clones, with about 91% occurring only once. The Seattle site enrolled patients during active infection and followed them longitudinally.

V and J are TRBV19 and TRBJ2-4; D ambiguous. The material sequenced was peripheral blood. This clonotype was obtained from a young woman with COVID-19, enrolled during active disease. The CDR3 reads CASSLGFRGIQYF. In DNA, the CDR3 is TGTGCCAGTAGCTTAGGATTTCGCGGCATTCAGTACTTC.